Below are 19 T cell receptor beta chains sequenced from a single sample in a study of T cell responses to AZD1222 COVID-19 vaccine. The table came from immunoSEQ multiplex PCR; TCRdb's copy has only in-frame clones and leaves some out. There are 90,000 to 150,000 clones in the sample; roughly nine tenths occur only once, and approximately 2.4% lies in the top ten. Sequenced here: peripheral blood, sampled on day 0 of AZD1222 vaccination. These TCRs come from an adult in good health.

V gene TRBV7-8 combines with J gene TRBJ2-7; D is possibly TRBD1 (5 bases). The germline V and J ends were trimmed by 2 bases and 6 bases, with 8 bases remaining between them. Germline V CDR1 and CDR2: SGHVS, FQNEAQ. The CDR3 is made up of 12 amino acids. CDR3 in DNA: TGTGCCAGCAGCTTAAGGGGCCTCGAGCAGTACTTC. It translates to CASSLRGLEQYF. Using reference TRBV7-8 and TRBJ2-7 for the parts outside the CDR3, the full variable domain is GAGVSQSPRYKVAKRGQDVALRCDPISGHVSLFWYQQALGQGPEFLTYFQNEAQLDKSGLPSDRFFAERPEGSVSTLKIQRTQQEDSAVYLCASSLRGLEQYFGPGTRLTVT.

This clone showed up just a few times. The gene calls are TRBV13 and TRBJ1-6; D call uncertain. With 0 bases removed from V and 7 bases from J, the gap between germline ends came to 4 bases. The germline CDR1 and CDR2 sequences are PRHDT and FYEKMQ (reference sequence). This CDR3 has 13 residues. CDR3 coding DNA: TGTGCCAGCAGCTTAGGCCTAAATTCACCCCTCCACTTT. Protein product: CASSLGLNSPLHF.

This chain connects TRBV3-1 (or the pseudogene TRBV3-2) to TRBJ2-3, with D unclear. The CDR3 is made up of 14 amino acids. Germline CDR1 reads LGHDT; CDR2 reads YNNKEL (reference sequence). Trimming cost V 0 bases and J 9 bases, with 13 bases left between them. The DNA of the CDR3 is TGTGCCAGCAGCCAAGATATGGCTACAAGAACGCAGTATTTT. Its protein is CASSQDMATRTQYF.

The V and J genes are TRBV5-1 and TRBJ1-5; no reliable D call. Germline CDR1 is SGHRS and CDR2 is YFSETQ. The CDR3 covers 14 residues. The V and J ends lost 0 bases and 6 bases respectively, with 10 bases between them. CDR3 in DNA: TGCGCCAGCAGCTTGGAAGGGCAAGGTCAGCCCCAGCATTTT. Protein product: CASSLEGQGQPQHF.

This CDR3 is CASSSGQRNTIYF. CDR3 nucleotides: TGTGCCAGCAGCTCCGGCCAGCGAAACACCATATATTTT. The chain carries TRBV9 and TRBJ1-3; D call uncertain. Germline V lookup: CDR1 SGDLS, CDR2 YYNGEE. Deletions cut 4 bases from V and 5 bases from J, with 10 bases between. The CDR3 runs 13 residues.

The gene calls are TRBV11-2 and TRBJ1-1; D unresolved. Deletions cut 3 bases from V and 3 bases from J, with 14 bases between. This CDR3 region has 15 residues. Germline loops: CDR1 SGHAT, CDR2 FQNNGV. The CDR3 region is CASSLDSRAYTEAFF. For the CDR3, the DNA is TGTGCCAGCAGCTTGGACTCTAGGGCCTACACTGAAGCTTTCTTT.

V gene TRBV5-1 combines with J gene TRBJ1-2; D is possibly TRBD1 (5 bases). The CDR3 is 14 residues long. V dropped 0 bases and J dropped 5 bases, with 11 bases sitting between them. Germline loops: CDR1 SGHRS, CDR2 YFSETQ. The CDR3 DNA reads TGCGCCAGCAGCTTGGGACAGCTCTCATATGGCTACACCTTC. Amino acid sequence: CASSLGQLSYGYTF.

This clone is a singleton in its sample. The genes are TRBV5-6 and TRBJ2-3, with a possible D match to TRBD1 (6 bases). The CDR3 runs 16 residues. Germline assignment: CDR1 SGHDT and CDR2 YYEEEE. V was cut by 4 bases and J by 5 bases, with 20 bases left in between. The CDR3 region is CASSPRGKGDIDTQYF. The CDR3, as DNA: TGTGCCAGCAGCCCGCGAGGGAAGGGGGATATAGATACGCAGTATTTT.

Points on this clone: This sample includes further DNA sequences coding for the same CDR3. Here the CDR3 reads CASSQDPRGAGGETQYF. CDR3 sequence (DNA): TGTGCCAGCAGCCAAGATCCCAGGGGGGCGGGAGGTGAGACCCAGTACTTC. V gene TRBV3-1 (or the pseudogene TRBV3-2) combines with J gene TRBJ2-5; weak D call: TRBD2 (8 bases). Germline V gene data show CDR1 as LGHDT and CDR2 as YNNKEL (reference sequence). The CDR3 length is 17 residues. Trimming shortened V by 0 bases and J by 5 bases, and 19 bases separated the two germline ends.

V gene TRBV5-8 combines with J gene TRBJ2-7, with unresolved D. Germline V CDR1 and CDR2: SGHTS, YDEGEE. This CDR3 contains 11 residues. V was pared by 0 bases and J by 11 bases, with 9 bases between. CDR3 amino acids: CASSLGQTEYF. In DNA, the CDR3 is TGTGCCAGCAGCTTGGGCCAGACCGAGTACTTC. The variable domain in full, with the rest retrieved from reference TRBV5-8 and TRBJ2-7, is EAGVTQSPTHLIKTRGQQATLRCSPISGHTSVYWYQQALGLGLQFLLWYDEGEERNRGNFPPRFSGRQFPNYSSELNVNALELEDSALYLCASSLGQTEYFGPGTRLTVT.

This clone has a handful of counts. The chain couples TRBV3-1 (or the pseudogene TRBV3-2) to TRBJ1-5; weak D call: TRBD1 (5 bases). Germline V gives CDR1 LGHDT, CDR2 YNNKEL (reference sequence). Between the trimmed V and J ends, which lost 0 bases and 7 bases, there was a span of 10 bases. This CDR3 spans 14 amino acids. In DNA form, the CDR3 reads TGTGCCAGCAGCCAAGAGGGGGGTAAACAGCCCCAGCATTTT. It is translated as CASSQEGGKQPQHF.

This clone was observed a single time. The J gene is TRBJ1-1, the V gene TRBV5-1; D not certain. V was shortened by 0 bases and J by 8 bases, with 8 bases between the two germline ends. Germline-derived CDR1 and CDR2 are SGHRS and YFSETQ. The CDR3 has 12 residues. CDR3 loop: CASSLGAGEAFF. The CDR3 coding sequence is TGCGCCAGCAGCTTGGGGGCTGGGGAAGCTTTCTTT.

The gene calls are TRBV5-6 and TRBJ2-7; tentative D call: TRBD2 (5 bases). V gave up 5 bases and J gave up 6 bases, with 15 bases separating them. CDR1 and CDR2 (germline): SGHDT, YYEEEE. CDR3 length: 13 amino acids. CDR3: CASRGEGSSEQYF. CDR3 bases: TGTGCCAGCAGGGGAGAGGGCTCTAGCGAGCAGTACTTC.

The chain couples TRBV7-9 to TRBJ2-7; the match to TRBD2 covers 7 bases. The germline gives CDR1 SEHNR, CDR2 FQNEAQ (reference sequence). The J segment lost 2 bases and the V segment lost 0 bases, leaving 4 bases of the junction unmatched. The CDR3 consists of 15 residues. In DNA form, the CDR3 reads TGTGCCAGCAGCTTAGCGTCTAGCGGCCCCTACGAGCAGTACTTC. Translated, it gives CASSLASSGPYEQYF.

This sequence joins TRBV19 and TRBJ1-1; no clear D gene. V lost 4 bases and J 2 bases, leaving 8 bases between the germline ends. Looked up from germline, CDR1 is LNHDA and CDR2 is SQIVND (reference sequence). The CDR3 length is 13 residues. CDR3 protein: CASSTQTNTEAFF. The CDR3, as DNA: TGTGCCAGTAGTACTCAAACCAACACTGAAGCTTTCTTT.

The chain is built from TRBV19 and TRBJ2-3, with TRBD2 as a possible D gene (5 bases). V was clipped by 3 bases and J by 3 bases, with 10 bases between them. Germline assignment: CDR1 LNHDA and CDR2 SQIVND (reference sequence). CDR3 size: 14 residues. CDR3 nucleotide sequence: TGTGCCAGTAGTATTGGAGGTGGGACAGATACGCAGTATTTT. Its protein product is CASSIGGGTDTQYF.

This chain joins TRBV10-1 and TRBJ2-7; the D call may be TRBD1 or TRBD2 (6 bases each). With 3 bases removed from V and 0 bases from J, the gap between germline ends came to 12 bases. Germline loops: CDR1 WNHNN, CDR2 SYGVQD (reference sequence). This CDR3 is built from 15 residues. The CDR3 DNA sequence: TGCGCCAGCAGTGACCCGGGGGCAGGCTCCTACGAGCAGTACTTC. This translates into CASSDPGAGSYEQYF.

The chain recombines TRBV24-1 with TRBJ1-2; D not resolved. Germline V lookup: CDR1 KGHDR, CDR2 SFDVKD. The CDR3 sequence is 13 residues long. Trimming stripped 3 bases from V and 4 bases from J, with 8 bases between. In DNA, the CDR3 is TGTGCCACCAGTGATAACAGACTCTATGGCTACACCTTC. Protein sequence: CATSDNRLYGYTF.

This chain joins TRBV18 and TRBJ1-2; 8 bases are shared with TRBD1. Looked up from germline, CDR1 is KGHSH and CDR2 is LQKENI. The ends lost 6 bases at V and 8 bases at J; junction bases unmatched: 11. The CDR3 is 14 amino acids. The CDR3 nucleotides read TGTGCCAGCTCTAACTCCGGACAGGGCTGGGGCTACACCTTC. Its translation is CASSNSGQGWGYTF. Full variable domain (outside the CDR3, taken from reference TRBV18 and TRBJ1-2): NAGVMQNPRHLVRRRGQEARLRCSPMKGHSHVYWYRQLPEEGLKFMVYLQKENIIDESGMPKERFSAEFPKEGPSILRIQQVVRGDSAAYFCASSNSGQGWGYTFGSGTRLTVV.